Following are 2 T cell receptor beta chains from one sample sequenced in a study of molecular identifiers for immune sequencing clone quantification. Via MiXCR, TCRdb re-called the PCR reads, giving one row per CDR3 protein. This table has about 630,000 distinct CDR3 sequences, less than 30% appearing once. Sequencing input: naive CD8+ T cells from blood, with Jurkat cell RNA spiked in. Subset here: FACS-sorted CD8+CD4-CCR7+CD45RA+ naive T cells. These receptors were collected from a human donor in good health. Some libraries in this study had Jurkat cell RNA spiked in.

This clonotype has at least ten counts. The chain carries TRBV27 and TRBJ1-4; D perhaps matches TRBD1 (5 bases). The CDR3 runs 14 residues. Germline CDR1 and CDR2: MNHEY and SMNVEV (reference sequence). The ends were cut back, 4 bases at V and 7 bases at J, with 13 bases in the middle. The CDR3 coding sequence is TGTGCCAGCAGTTCGTCTTCCAGGGCTGAAAAACTGTTTTTT. Its protein product is CASSSSSRAEKLFF.

The CDR3 DNA follows: TGCGCCAGCAGCTTAATCGGTGGCGCAGATGGAAACACCATATATTTT. Its protein is CASSLIGGADGNTIYF. The J gene is TRBJ1-3, the V gene TRBV5-1, with unresolved D. The CDR3 extends over 16 amino acids. The V gene lost 2 bases and the J gene lost 3 bases, with 15 bases spanning the gap. Looked up from germline, CDR1 is SGHRS and CDR2 is YFSETQ. Looking up the rest from reference TRBV5-1 and TRBJ1-3 gives the full variable domain: KAGVTQTPRYLIKTRGQQVTLSCSPISGHRSVSWYQQTPGQGLQFLFEYFSETQRNKGNFPGRFSGRQFSNSRSEMNVSTLELGDSALYLCASSLIGGADGNTIYFGEGSWLTVV.